This record concerns one TCR beta chain sequence. The antigen is undetermined. The data derive from a study of shared clonotypes between healthy human individuals. This CDR3 comprises 16 residues. The V gene's germline CDR1 is SGHNT and CDR2 YYREEE (reference sequence). The germline V and J ends were trimmed by 2 bases and 5 bases, with 19 bases remaining between them. The study's findings and limits: A handful of donors showed sharing of about 5.5% of naive CD4 clonotypes.

Profiling relied on immunoSEQ multiplex PCR, and the TCRdb table lists in-frame clones only, not all of them. The profile shows over 2 million clones, 95% of them singletons. The sequenced sample was naive CD4+ T cells sorted from blood. Subset noted: CD45RA+ positively selected. The receptor's source is a man younger than 35 in good health. The chain employs TRBV5-4 and TRBJ2-5; D perhaps matches TRBD1 (6 bases). The CDR3 loop is CASSFDMTGKEETQYF. In nucleotides, the CDR3 is TGTGCCAGCAGCTTCGATATGACAGGAAAGGAGGAGACCCAGTACTTC.